This T cell receptor beta chain appears in the sequencing data of a study of patients and donors after allogeneic stem cell transplantation. TCRdb ran MiXCR on the RT-PCR reads and lists one entry per CDR3 protein. The profile covers around 150,000 distinct CDR3 sequences, with roughly 30% appearing a single time and around 3% taken by the ten largest. This CDR3 region has 16 residues. V lost 3 bases and J lost 4, with 17 bases in between. The chain has TRBV23-1 and TRBJ2-3, with D maybe TRBD2 (6 bases). TRBV23-1 has ORF status, its function being uncertain. The receptor was derived from a human donor who was either an allogeneic HSCT recipient or a stem cell or donor lymphocyte infusion donor (not recorded which). It is not recorded whose cells these are; they may come from a transplant donor. The sample was blood, either unsorted or a sorted T cell fraction (not recorded which). The CDR3 protein is CASSHGGTWKADTQYF. DNA for the CDR3: TGCGCCAGCAGTCACGGGGGTACATGGAAGGCAGATACGCAGTATTTT.